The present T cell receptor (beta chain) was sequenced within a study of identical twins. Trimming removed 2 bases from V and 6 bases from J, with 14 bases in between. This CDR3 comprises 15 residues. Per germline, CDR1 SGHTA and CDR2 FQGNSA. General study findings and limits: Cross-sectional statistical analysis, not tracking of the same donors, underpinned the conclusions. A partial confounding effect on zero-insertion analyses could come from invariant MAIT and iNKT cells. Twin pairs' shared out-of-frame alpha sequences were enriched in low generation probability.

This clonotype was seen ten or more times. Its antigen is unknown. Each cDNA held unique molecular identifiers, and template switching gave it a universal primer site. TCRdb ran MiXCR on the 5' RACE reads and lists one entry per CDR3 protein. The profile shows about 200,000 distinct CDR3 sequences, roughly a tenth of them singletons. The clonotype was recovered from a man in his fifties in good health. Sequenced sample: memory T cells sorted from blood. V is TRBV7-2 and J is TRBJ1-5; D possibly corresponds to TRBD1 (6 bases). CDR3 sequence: CASSLWGGGGQPQHF. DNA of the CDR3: TGTGCCAGCAGCTTATGGGGGGGCGGGGGTCAGCCCCAGCATTTT.